This T cell receptor (beta chain) was sequenced for a study of blood T cell repertoires in COVID-19 (TCRdb year 2020). Regarding the study in general: Samples covering the acute and convalescent phases of COVID-19 were provided by collaborators in the United States, Italy and Spain. The prospective study material was composed of cDNA or gDNA derived from T cells, B-cell-depleted T cells, or PBMCs. Subjects who had been exposed to COVID-19, were actively infected with it, or had recovered from it provided the deeply sampled blood TCRbeta repertoires that made up the dataset. The repertoires were made available in a free public database intended to serve as a resource for research on the immune response to SARS-CoV-2. Samples were obtained from the ongoing ImmuneRACE study (first 160 participants) and from approximately 1,200 subjects provided by 6 global collaborators. Nearly every sample came with metadata listing a de-identified subject ID, COVID-19 status, age in years and sex. Where HLA class I and class II types were available, the types were taken from metadata supplied by the sample provider, not from assay-based typing. Points the paper makes about the study in general: Clinical and demographic metadata were provided uncurated, with the amount varying by source and participant.

In regard to this clone: The specificity of this receptor is unknown. Per-nucleotide qualities are absent, and no much larger clonotype sits a single base away.

Another Seattle source contributed samples from volunteer blood donors who had recovered from COVID-19. Each collaborating institution followed its own protocols to collect whole blood in K2EDTA tubes. For TCRbeta analysis, collaborator samples were shipped as frozen whole blood, as isolated PBMCs, or as DNA extracted from either sample type. From its cysteine to its phenylalanine, the CDR3 spans 18 amino acids. Of all the DNA, just the CDR3 is kept, 54 bases in frame from base 1. Reading the germline V gene gives CDR1 MNHNS and CDR2 SASEGT. Trimming takes 0 bases from V and 0 bases from J, and the germline ends sit 15 bases apart. TCRbeta CDR3 regions were amplified from genomic DNA by means of the immunoSEQ Assay, a bias-controlled multiplex PCR. In the original analysis: Nucleated cell counts per sample were estimated from amplification of reference gene primers within the assay. To quantify the absolute abundance of each unique TCRbeta CDR3 rearrangement, sequence reads were collapsed and filtered. For each sample, productive Simpson clonality was calculated by taking the square root of Simpson's diversity index across productive rearrangements. The source is immuneACCESS, and TCRdb retained only in-frame sequences with V and J called. Part of the clones is not carried over; for the studies checked, unresolved V genes explain less than half of this, and the remainder is unexplained. V and J calls and clone size are those listed in that table; D and trimming were worked out from the DNA. Present in this sample are about 260,000 clones, over 70% of which were seen just once. The ten largest clonotypes hold 1.5% of the sample.

The rearranged segments are TRBV6-1 and TRBJ1-3, with the D gene uncertain. The TCR was taken from a woman in her 40s who had recovered from COVID-19. The source material was peripheral blood. The CDR3 corresponds to CASSEAGGFSSSGNTIYF. The DNA sequence is given as TGTGCCAGCAGTGAAGCTGGCGGCTTCTCGAGCTCTGGAAACACCATATATTTT.